This T cell receptor beta chain was obtained from a study of blood T cell repertoires in COVID-19 (dated by TCRdb to 2018 to 2020). Study-wide context: The collaborator samples originated in the United States, Italy and Spain and spanned the acute and convalescent phases of COVID-19. The material from the prospective study consisted of cDNA or gDNA derived from T cells, B-cell-depleted T cells, or PBMCs. Deeply sampled blood TCRbeta repertoires from subjects exposed to, actively infected with, or recovered from COVID-19 were included in the dataset. The repertoires were made available in a free public database intended to serve as a resource for research on the immune response to SARS-CoV-2. Samples were obtained from the ongoing ImmuneRACE study (first 160 participants) and from some 1,300 subjects provided by 6 global collaborators. A de-identified subject ID, COVID-19 status, age in years and sex were almost always included in the sample metadata. Where available, HLA class I and class II types were obtained from metadata supplied by the sample provider rather than from assay-based typing.

Each collaborating institution followed its own protocols to collect whole blood in K2EDTA tubes. Collaborator samples were shipped for TCRbeta analysis as frozen whole blood, isolated PBMCs, or DNA extracted from either sample type. TCRbeta CDR3 regions were amplified from genomic DNA by means of the immunoSEQ Assay, a bias-controlled multiplex PCR. Per the original workflow: The number of nucleated cells in each sample was estimated by amplification of reference gene primers within the assay. To quantify the absolute abundance of each unique TCRbeta CDR3 rearrangement, sequence reads were collapsed and filtered. For each sample, productive Simpson clonality was calculated by taking the square root of Simpson's diversity index across productive rearrangements. TCRdb provides this immuneACCESS table in a form limited to in-frame rearrangements. Some clones are lacking; in checked studies, under half of them reflect an unresolved V gene, and why the rest are absent is not known. The DNA gave D and trimming, while V, J and clone size come from that table. Across this sample there are tens of thousands of clones, with roughly 85% seen only once. More than 5.5% of the sample belongs to the ten largest clones.

Worth noting for this clone: The antigen this receptor binds is unknown. Base quality data are lacking; no much larger clone is found one base away.

V and J are trimmed by 4 bases and 0 bases, and the gene matches miss 4 bases of the junction. The germline V gene yields SGHDN for CDR1 and FVKESK for CDR2. Counted from cysteine to phenylalanine, this CDR3 has 15 amino acids. This entry keeps only the CDR3 DNA: 45 bases, framed from base 1. General conclusions and limits of the study: Clinical and demographic metadata were provided uncurated, with the amount varying by source and participant.

The sample was peripheral blood. This receptor chain uses TRBV14 and TRBJ1-1; a stretch of 8 junction bases matches TRBD1. The source of this sequence is a woman of 80 years or more with active or convalescent COVID-19. CDR3 region: CASSRWTGMNTEAFF. DNA sequence: TGTGCCAGCAGCCGATGGACAGGGATGAACACTGAAGCTTTCTTT. Reference TRBV14 and TRBJ1-1 genes cover what lies past the CDR3, so the full variable domain is EAGVTQFPSHSVIEKGQTVTLRCDPISGHDNLYWYRRVMGKEIKFLLHFVKESKQDESGMPNNRFLAERTGGTYSTLKVQPAELEDSGVYFCASSRWTGMNTEAFFGQGTRLTVV.